Each of the 3 T cell receptor beta chains below was sequenced from the same sample in a study of STAT5B mutations in CD4+ large granular lymphocyte leukemia (dated by TCRdb to the early 2020s). The library was prepared using the immunoSEQ multiplex PCR assay. Held by TCRdb, this immuneACCESS table contains in-frame sequences only and omits some clones. Under half of the omission traces to an unresolved V gene where checked; the cause of the rest is unknown. The sample table records fewer than 50,000 clones; about four fifths of these occur just once. The top ten clonotypes cover around 0.57% of the sample. Sequences were obtained from CD4+ T cells from blood buffy coats. The source of these receptors is a human donor in good health.

V and J are TRBV7-2 and TRBJ2-3, with 9 nucleotides matching TRBD2. The CDR3 runs to 16 residues. From germline, CDR1 is SGHTA and CDR2 FQGNSA. V was pared by 5 bases and J by 6 bases, with 12 bases of the junction left unmatched. CDR3 in amino acids: CASSPSASGMPDTQYF. The CDR3, as DNA: TGTGCCAGCAGCCCCAGTGCTAGCGGGATGCCGGATACGCAGTATTTT.

This clone was counted only a few times. The rearrangement links TRBV10-1 to TRBJ2-2; a possible D gene is TRBD2 (6 bases). CDR3 size: 16 residues. Trimming removed 0 bases from V and 4 bases from J, with 12 bases in between. Germline V CDR1 and CDR2: WNHNN, SYGVQD (reference sequence). Here the CDR3 reads CASSESGGASTGELFF. CDR3 sequence (DNA): TGCGCCAGCAGTGAGTCGGGGGGTGCGAGCACCGGGGAGCTGTTTTTT.

This clone showed up just a few times. The rearrangement uses TRBV6-5 and TRBJ1-2, with TRBD1 identical over 10 bases. V dropped 7 bases and J dropped 3; count of bases not matched to a gene: 5. The CDR3 is 14 amino acids. Germline CDR1 reads MNHEY; CDR2 reads SVGAGI. CDR3 in amino acids: CASKRQGADYGYTF. CDR3 DNA: TGTGCCAGCAAAAGACAGGGGGCAGACTATGGCTACACCTTC.